Following are 23 T cell receptor beta chains from one sample sequenced in a study of OX40 agonist ivuxolimab in advanced cancers. Sequenced by immunoSEQ multiplex PCR; TCRdb stores in-frame clones only, minus some. The sample holds 85,000 to 100,000 clones, roughly 91% seen once. The sequences come from CD4+ or CD8+ T cells sorted from blood, collected in a trial of the OX40 agonist ivuxolimab. Receptors were obtained from an adult with an advanced solid tumor such as melanoma, head and neck, liver or kidney cancer.

The chain joins TRBV7-9 to TRBJ1-1; a weak D match, TRBD1 (6 bases). This CDR3 contains 15 residues. The germline V and J ends were trimmed by 7 bases and 1 base, with 16 bases remaining between them. Looked up from germline, CDR1 is SEHNR and CDR2 is FQNEAQ (reference sequence). The CDR3 loop reads CASTPGGGQNTEAFF. The CDR3 region has the DNA TGTGCCAGCACTCCCGGGGGGGGCCAGAACACTGAAGCTTTCTTT.

This clone was found once. The rearrangement links TRBV7-2 to TRBJ2-7; no clear D gene. With 5 bases removed from V and 3 bases from J, the gap between germline ends came to 17 bases. The germline gives CDR1 SGHTA, CDR2 FQGNSA. This CDR3 is 15 amino acids long. In nucleotides, the CDR3 is TGTGCCAGCAGCCCGACAATGGTTACCGGCTACGAGCAGTACTTC. It translates to CASSPTMVTGYEQYF.

The chain couples TRBV5-4 to TRBJ1-1; 7 nucleotides match TRBD1. This CDR3 spans 15 amino acids. Germline-derived CDR1 and CDR2 are SGHNT and YYREEE (reference sequence). Trimming removed 0 bases from V and 4 bases from J; junction bases left unmatched: 6. CDR3 bases: TGTGCCAGCAGCTTGGAGGGGGCATCGGGCACTGAAGCTTTCTTT. It translates to CASSLEGASGTEAFF.

The chain combines TRBV7-2 with TRBJ2-2; TRBD1 aligns across 8 bases. The CDR3 is made up of 15 amino acids. CDR1 SGHTA and CDR2 FQGNSA come from the germline V gene. Trimming removed 5 bases from V and 1 base from J; junction bases left unmatched: 3. CDR3 sequence reads: CASSPGQVNTGELFF. CDR3 in DNA: TGTGCCAGCAGCCCGGGACAGGTGAACACCGGGGAGCTGTTTTTT.

This chain links TRBV19 with TRBJ1-5, with TRBD1 as a possible D gene (6 bases). This CDR3 is built from 16 residues. With 1 base removed from V and 0 bases from J, the gap between germline ends came to 10 bases. Germline V gene sequence: CDR1 LNHDA, CDR2 SQIVND (reference sequence). The CDR3 sequence: CASSIVGANSNQPQHF. The CDR3 region has the DNA TGTGCCAGTAGTATAGTGGGGGCAAATAGCAATCAGCCCCAGCATTTT.

The table lists this clone with a count of one. The chain is built from TRBV28 and TRBJ2-7; possibly TRBD2 for D (5 bases). The CDR3 length is 15 residues. The V end was cut by 3 bases, the J end by 2 bases, with 14 bases between. CDR1 and CDR2 (germline): MDHEN, SYDVKM. This chain's CDR3 is CASSFRGLRTYEQYF. CDR3 sequence (DNA): TGTGCCAGCAGTTTTCGGGGATTAAGGACCTACGAGCAGTACTTC.

The chain combines TRBV6-5 with TRBJ2-3; 8 nucleotides match TRBD2. CDR1 and CDR2 (germline): MNHEY, SVGAGI. The CDR3 runs 15 residues. The V segment lost 6 bases and the J segment 1 base; nucleotides outside the gene matches: 6. CDR3 nucleotide sequence: TGTGCCAGCAGGATAGCGGGACCTGGCACAGATACGCAGTATTTT. This codes for CASRIAGPGTDTQYF.

This chain uses TRBV5-6 with TRBJ2-1; 9 bases align to TRBD1. Germline CDR1 is SGHDT and CDR2 is YYEEEE. V gave up 3 bases and J gave up 7 bases; unmatched junction bases: 11. The CDR3 is made up of 16 amino acids. Here the CDR3 reads CASSSPRDRVRNEQFF. The CDR3 nucleotides read TGTGCCAGCAGCTCTCCGAGGGACAGGGTTCGTAATGAGCAGTTCTTC.

This clone has only one observation. The J gene is TRBJ2-1, the V gene TRBV10-2; 11 nucleotides line up with TRBD2. Trimming cost V 3 bases and J 8 bases; bases outside gene matches: 9. The CDR3 loop spans 16 amino acids. Germline V gene data show CDR1 as WSHSY and CDR2 as SAAADI. The CDR3: CASSETSGRGGDEQFF. For the CDR3, the DNA is TGCGCCAGCAGTGAAACTAGCGGGAGAGGTGGAGATGAGCAGTTCTTC.

Notes on this clone: At one end the junction does not follow the germline gene, possibly because of a read error. This sample also contains other DNA sequences that code for the same CDR3. This chain links TRBV7-2 with TRBJ1-1; the D gene is possibly TRBD1 (6 bases). This CDR3 spans 13 amino acids. CDR1 is SGHTA, CDR2 FQGNSA, per germline. The CDR3 is CASSKQGGTEAFF. CDR3 bases: TGTGCCAGCAGCAAACAGGGTGGCACTGAAGCCTTCTTT.

The chain combines TRBV28 with TRBJ1-4; D is unclear. This CDR3 has 14 residues. The V end was cut by 1 base, the J end by 3 bases, with 6 bases between. Germline V gives CDR1 MDHEN, CDR2 SYDVKM. This chain's CDR3 is CASSLFLSNEKLFF. For the CDR3, the DNA is TGTGCCAGCAGTTTATTCCTGTCTAATGAAAAACTGTTTTTT.

The V and J genes are TRBV29-1 and TRBJ1-2, with TRBD1 identical over 9 bases. Germline V CDR1 and CDR2: SQVTM, ANQGSEA. J was trimmed by 8 bases and V by 3 bases; bases with no gene match: 7. This CDR3 has 13 amino acids. The CDR3 sequence: CSVDRDRASGYTF. The CDR3 DNA reads as TGCAGCGTTGATCGGGACAGGGCCAGCGGCTACACCTTC.

V usage is TRBV9 and J usage is TRBJ2-1; 11 nucleotides match TRBD2. This CDR3 has 17 amino acids. J was trimmed by 5 bases and V by 4 bases; bases with no gene match: 11. Germline V CDR1 and CDR2: SGDLS, YYNGEE. DNA of the CDR3: TGTGCCAGCAGCCCGCTGGGCCTAGCGGGAGGACACAATGAGCAGTTCTTC. Its protein product is CASSPLGLAGGHNEQFF.

The rearrangement links TRBV5-6 to TRBJ2-2; TRBD1 matches 7 bases. Trimming at V came to 1 base and at J to 2 bases, leaving 11 bases not matched to a gene. The germline CDR1 and CDR2 sequences are SGHDT and YYEEEE. The CDR3 covers 18 residues. The CDR3 protein is CASSLFIQTGSNTGELFF. The CDR3 region has the DNA TGTGCCAGCAGCTTGTTTATTCAGACAGGGTCCAACACCGGGGAGCTGTTTTTT. Combining the CDR3 with reference TRBV5-6 and TRBJ2-2 gives the whole variable domain DAGVTQSPTHLIKTRGQQVTLRCSPKSGHDTVSWYQQALGQGPQFIFQYYEEEERQRGNFPDRFSGHQFPNYSSELNVNALLLGDSALYLCASSLFIQTGSNTGELFFGEGSRLTVL.

J is TRBJ2-5 and V is TRBV5-4; the D call may be TRBD1 or TRBD2 (5 bases each). The CDR3 length is 15 residues. CDR1 is SGHNT and CDR2 is YYREEE in the germline V gene (reference sequence). V gave up 0 bases and J gave up 4 bases, with 13 bases separating them. The CDR3 DNA reads as TGTGCCAGCAGCTTGGAAGGCACTAGGGGAGAGACCCAGTACTTC. It codes for CASSLEGTRGETQYF.

As for this clone: The same CDR3 also results from other DNA sequences found in this sample. The CDR3 spells CASSPGTGGYEQYF. CDR3 coding DNA: TGTGCCAGCTCACCAGGGACAGGGGGATACGAGCAGTACTTC. This chain joins TRBV18 and TRBJ2-7, with 11 bases matching TRBD1. CDR1 is KGHSH, CDR2 LQKENI, per germline. V lost 2 bases, J lost 4 bases, and 1 base stayed unmatched. The CDR3 contains 14 residues.

This chain links TRBV5-1 with TRBJ2-7, with TRBD2 matching over 15 bases. The CDR3 covers 14 residues. The V gene's germline CDR1 is SGHRS and CDR2 YFSETQ. J lost 8 bases, V lost 7 bases, and 7 bases had no gene match. The CDR3 nucleotides read TGCGCCAGCCAGAGGACTAGCGGGAGGGATAAGCAGTACTTC. Protein product: CASQRTSGRDKQYF.

The chain joins TRBV9 to TRBJ2-4, with 9 bases fitting TRBD1. Germline V gives CDR1 SGDLS, CDR2 YYNGEE. This CDR3 contains 18 residues. The junction had 7 bases not matched to a gene; V was cut back by 0 bases and J by 0 bases. The CDR3 here is CASSVDERQGVAKNIQYF. CDR3 nucleotides: TGTGCCAGCAGCGTAGACGAGAGACAGGGGGTAGCCAAAAACATTCAGTACTTC. The whole variable domain, remainder taken from reference TRBV9 and TRBJ2-4, is DSGVTQTPKHLITATGQRVTLRCSPRSGDLSVYWYQQSLDQGLQFLIQYYNGEERAKGNILERFSAQQFPDLHSELNLSSLELGDSALYFCASSVDERQGVAKNIQYFGAGTRLSVL.

J is TRBJ2-3 and V is TRBV28; 7 bases align to TRBD2. CDR1 and CDR2 (germline): MDHEN, SYDVKM. The trim removed 5 bases at V and 2 bases at J, leaving 7 bases unmatched. This CDR3 contains 15 residues. The CDR3 loop reads CASSPPSGFTDTQYF. The CDR3 DNA follows: TGTGCCAGCAGTCCACCTAGCGGCTTCACAGATACGCAGTATTTT.

J is TRBJ1-5 and V is TRBV5-6; a possible D gene is TRBD1 (5 bases). V lost 4 bases to trimming and J lost 6 bases, with 17 bases between them. The germline V gene encodes CDR1 SGHDT and CDR2 YYEEEE. This CDR3 is 15 amino acids long. CDR3 DNA: TGTGCCAGCAGCCCGGGAGGCAGGGTTGGTCAGCCCCAGCATTTT. It codes for CASSPGGRVGQPQHF.

The chain uses TRBV10-2 and TRBJ2-3; D uncertain. Trimming took 3 bases from V and 3 from J, leaving 7 bases between them. CDR1 and CDR2 (germline): WSHSY, SAAADI. The CDR3 runs 13 residues. The CDR3 loop reads CASSDSGTDTQYF. The CDR3, as DNA: TGCGCCAGCAGTGATAGTGGTACAGATACGCAGTATTTT.

The V gene is TRBV11-2, the J gene TRBJ2-1; no reliable D call. Trimming removed 7 bases from V and 9 bases from J, with 13 bases in between. Germline loops: CDR1 SGHAT, CDR2 FQNNGV. The CDR3 is made up of 12 amino acids. CDR3 protein: CASTYLEGEQFF. For the CDR3, the DNA is TGTGCCAGCACCTACCTCGAAGGTGAGCAGTTCTTC.

This chain uses TRBV28 with TRBJ2-5; 12 bases align to TRBD2. Germline lookup yields CDR1 MDHEN and CDR2 SYDVKM. This CDR3 region has 17 residues. Germline trimming cut 3 bases from V and 5 bases from J; bases unmatched to any gene: 10. The CDR3 DNA is TGTGCCAGCAGTTTTCGGACTAGCGGGACGCTCCGGGAGACCCAGTACTTC. It translates to CASSFRTSGTLRETQYF.